This record concerns one T cell receptor beta chain sequence. Its target is not known. The data stem from a study of vaccination and CD4 T cells after COVID-19. Study summary: Cells were stimulated with overlapping spike peptide pools from SARS-CoV-2, HCoV-NL63, HCoV-OC43 and HCoV-229E.

With 5 bases removed from V and 2 bases from J, the gap between germline ends came to 9 bases. The V gene's germline CDR1 is LNHDA and CDR2 SQIVND (reference sequence). This CDR3 spans 13 amino acids. Findings and caveats of the study: In convalescent patients, a median approximately 86% of post-vaccine SARS-CoV-2-reactive clones appeared only after vaccination.

Sequenced with the Oncomine TCR Beta short-read assay was DNA taken from cultured CD4+ T cells. In TCRdb, the PCR reads were re-called with MiXCR into one record per CDR3 protein. The table records 20,000 to 30,000 distinct CDR3 sequences, under 55% of them present only once. Treatment indicated: roughly 10-day PBMC culture with coronavirus spike peptide pools or control peptides (ViraFEST assay). The chain recombines TRBV19 with TRBJ1-2; D is unclear. This TCR came from a human donor who had recovered from COVID-19. What was sequenced was CD4+ T cells from blood, cultured in vitro. The CDR3 is CASSFARNYGYTF. CDR3 DNA sequence: TGTGCCAGTAGTTTTGCCAGGAACTATGGCTACACCTTC.